Sequencing of this TCR beta chain was carried out in a study of identical twins. TCRdb called the 5' RACE reads again in MiXCR, with one record for every CDR3 protein. This table has around 470,000 distinct CDR3 sequences, 14% appearing once. This clonotype was observed a few times. The data also belong to a second study, concerning yellow fever vaccine responses in identical twins.

The receptor was derived from a woman aged 18 to 35 in good health. The sequenced sample consisted of CD4+ T cells sorted from blood.

The CDR3 sequence: CASSSGTFNEQYF. As DNA, the CDR3 is TGCGCCAGCAGCTCCGGGACATTCAACGAGCAGTACTTC. The chain carries TRBV5-1 and TRBJ2-7; a possible D gene is TRBD1 (6 bases). CDR1 and CDR2 from the germline V gene are SGHRS and YFSETQ. Deletions cut 3 bases from V and 5 bases from J, with 12 bases between. The CDR3 sequence is 13 residues long.